This TCR beta chain was identified in a study of OX40 agonist ivuxolimab in advanced cancers. For the study at large: Anti-PD-1, anti-PD-L1 or anti-CTLA-4 therapy given earlier was allowed, and 40% had some. Study-wide points: Compared with others, partial responders at 0.1-3.0 mg/kg displayed clonal expansion among the lowest. CD8+ T cells averaged more expanded clones than CD4+. Nonresponders included some who also had low normalized T-cell clonal expansion.

Generated by immunoSEQ multiplex PCR, the TCRdb table keeps only in-frame clones and is missing some. The table records 55,000 to 80,000 clones, around 80% of them present only once. Comments on this clone: What it binds is unknown.

This receptor was identified in an adult with an advanced solid tumor such as melanoma, head and neck, liver or kidney cancer. This specimen was CD4+ or CD8+ T cells sorted from blood, taken in a trial of the OX40 agonist ivuxolimab.

The CDR3 region is CASSLEGGTIYF. The CDR3 region has the DNA TGTGCCAGCAGCTTAGAGGGGGGCACCATATATTTT. The rearrangement uses TRBV7-2 and TRBJ1-3; D may be TRBD1 (6 bases). CDR1 is SGHTA and CDR2 is FQGNSA in the germline V gene. Trimming took off 1 base at V and 9 bases at J, with 7 bases between the two ends. The CDR3 spans 12 residues.